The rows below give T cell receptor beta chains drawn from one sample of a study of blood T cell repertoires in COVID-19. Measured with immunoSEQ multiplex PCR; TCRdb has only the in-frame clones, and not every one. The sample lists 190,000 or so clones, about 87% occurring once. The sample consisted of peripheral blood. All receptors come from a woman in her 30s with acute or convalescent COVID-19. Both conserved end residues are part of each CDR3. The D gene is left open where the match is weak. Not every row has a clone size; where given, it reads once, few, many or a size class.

cdr3_nt: TGTGCCAGCGGGCCAACCTACGAGCAGTACTTC; cdr3_aa: CASGPTYEQYF; j_call: TRBJ2-7; d_call: -; cdr3_length: 11; v_call: TRBV3-1/TRBV3-2; clone_size: -
cdr3_nt: TGTGCCAGCGTTGGACAGTCGGGGACTAACTATGGCTACACCTTC; cdr3_aa: CASVGQSGTNYGYTF; j_call: TRBJ1-2; d_call: -; cdr3_length: 15; v_call: TRBV28; clone_size: -
cdr3_nt: TGTGCCACCGGGGGACAGGCCAACACCGGGGAGCTGTTTTTT; cdr3_aa: CATGGQANTGELFF; j_call: TRBJ2-2; d_call: TRBD1; cdr3_length: 14; v_call: TRBV24-1; clone_size: -
cdr3_nt: TGTGCCTCCAGACAGTCTGCCTACGAGCAGTACTTC; cdr3_aa: CASRQSAYEQYF; j_call: TRBJ2-7; d_call: -; cdr3_length: 12; v_call: TRBV28; clone_size: -
cdr3_nt: TGTGCCACCACCCAGACAGAGACTAATTCACCCCTCCACTTT; cdr3_aa: CATTQTETNSPLHF; j_call: TRBJ1-6; d_call: -; cdr3_length: 14; v_call: TRBV24-1; clone_size: once
cdr3_nt: TGTGCCAGCAGCCCTTACAATGAGCAGTTCTTC; cdr3_aa: CASSPYNEQFF; j_call: TRBJ2-1; d_call: -; cdr3_length: 11; v_call: TRBV11-1; clone_size: -
cdr3_nt: TGTGCCACTCGGATGAGGGTAGCTTACAATGAGCAGTTCTTC; cdr3_aa: CATRMRVAYNEQFF; j_call: TRBJ2-1; d_call: -; cdr3_length: 14; v_call: TRBV24-1; clone_size: -
cdr3_nt: TGTGCCAGCAGCCGAGCTCAGGGGGTCGGCTATGGCTACACCTTC; cdr3_aa: CASSRAQGVGYGYTF; j_call: TRBJ1-2; d_call: TRBD1; cdr3_length: 15; v_call: TRBV5-4; clone_size: -
cdr3_nt: TGTGCCAGCAGCCAATCCACCGGGACCCAGTACTTC; cdr3_aa: CASSQSTGTQYF; j_call: TRBJ2-5; d_call: -; cdr3_length: 12; v_call: TRBV14; clone_size: -
cdr3_nt: TGCGCCAGCAGCAGCATAACTAGCGGGGTTAATGAGCAGTTCTTC; cdr3_aa: CASSSITSGVNEQFF; j_call: TRBJ2-1; d_call: TRBD2; cdr3_length: 15; v_call: TRBV5-1; clone_size: -
cdr3_nt: TGTGCCAGCACCCGGGACAGGGTAGGCTATGGCTACACCTTC; cdr3_aa: CASTRDRVGYGYTF; j_call: TRBJ1-2; d_call: TRBD1; cdr3_length: 14; v_call: TRBV5-8; clone_size: -
cdr3_nt: TGTGCCAGTAAGACTAGCGGGAGGGGTAGGAATGAGCAGTTCTTC; cdr3_aa: CASKTSGRGRNEQFF; j_call: TRBJ2-1; d_call: TRBD2; cdr3_length: 15; v_call: TRBV3-1/TRBV3-2; clone_size: -
cdr3_nt: TGCGCCAGCTTAGTGTGGGGTCCAGGGCTGGGGGAGCTGTTTTTT; cdr3_aa: CASLVWGPGLGELFF; j_call: TRBJ2-2; d_call: -; cdr3_length: 15; v_call: TRBV23-1; clone_size: -